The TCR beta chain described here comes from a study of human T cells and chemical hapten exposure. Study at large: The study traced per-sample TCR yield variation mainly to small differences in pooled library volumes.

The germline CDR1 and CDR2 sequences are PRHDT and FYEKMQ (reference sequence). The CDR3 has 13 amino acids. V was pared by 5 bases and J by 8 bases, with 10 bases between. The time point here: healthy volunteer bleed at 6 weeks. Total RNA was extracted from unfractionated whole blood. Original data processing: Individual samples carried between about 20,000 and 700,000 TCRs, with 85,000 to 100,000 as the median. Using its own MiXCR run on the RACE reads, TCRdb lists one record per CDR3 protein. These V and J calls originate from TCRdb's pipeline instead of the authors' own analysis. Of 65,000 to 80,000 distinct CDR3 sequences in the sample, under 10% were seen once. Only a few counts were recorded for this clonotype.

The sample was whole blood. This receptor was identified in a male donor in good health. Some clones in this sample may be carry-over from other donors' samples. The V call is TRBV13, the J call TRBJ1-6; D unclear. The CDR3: CASSTSTHSPLHF. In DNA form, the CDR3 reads TGTGCCAGCAGCACCTCGACCCATTCACCCCTCCACTTT.